These 29 T cell receptor beta chains share one sample of origin, sequenced in a study of T cell responses to AZD1222 COVID-19 vaccine. This table comes from immunoSEQ multiplex PCR, and its TCRdb copy is limited to in-frame clones, with some not included. This table holds 150,000 to 200,000 clones, almost 95% found once. This sample comprised peripheral blood, obtained on day 0 of AZD1222 vaccination. The receptors were sampled from an adult in good health.

Here the CDR3 reads CASTFGGLYEQYF. For the CDR3, the DNA is TGTGCCAGCACTTTTGGAGGCCTATACGAGCAGTACTTC. The chain carries TRBV6-6 and TRBJ2-7, with TRBD2 as a possible D gene (5 bases). CDR1 is MNHNY and CDR2 is SVGAGI in the germline V gene (reference sequence). V was shortened by 7 bases and J by 4 bases, with 14 bases between the two germline ends. The CDR3 spans 13 residues.

This clone was seen once. The gene calls are TRBV12-5 and TRBJ2-7, with 7 bases that match TRBD2. Germline V gene sequence: CDR1 LGHNT, CDR2 FRNRAP. The CDR3 extends over 14 amino acids. The ends lost 1 base at V and 6 bases at J; junction bases unmatched: 6. The CDR3 coding sequence is TGTGCTAGTGGTTTGGGTCTTCCGGGGGGCGAGCAGTACTTC. Residues: CASGLGLPGGEQYF.

This rearrangement joins TRBV15 to TRBJ2-1; 9 bases match TRBD2. This CDR3 has 14 amino acids. The germline gives CDR1 LNHNV, CDR2 YYDKDF (reference sequence). Trimming took 3 bases from V and 9 from J; bases not matched to a gene: 6. CDR3 sequence (DNA): TGTGCCACCAGCAGGTTAGCGGGAGAGGGTGAGCAGTTCTTC. Protein: CATSRLAGEGEQFF. Together with reference TRBV15 and TRBJ2-1, the CDR3 gives the full variable domain: DAMVIQNPRYQVTQFGKPVTLSCSQTLNHNVMYWYQQKSSQAPKLLFHYYDKDFNNEADTPDNFQSRRPNTSFCFLDIRSPGLGDTAMYLCATSRLAGEGEQFFGPGTRLTVL.

The rearrangement links TRBV7-6 to TRBJ2-7, with 16 bases identical to TRBD2. V lost 1 base to trimming and J lost 4 bases; unmatched junction nucleotides: 10. CDR1 and CDR2 (germline): SGHVS, FNYEAQ. The CDR3 has 19 amino acids. The CDR3 bases are TGTGCCAGCAGCTTAGTTCCCTCCGGGACTAGCGGGAGGGCTTACGAGCAGTACTTC. Its translation: CASSLVPSGTSGRAYEQYF.

The chain couples TRBV9 to TRBJ2-3; 11 nucleotides line up with TRBD2. The CDR3 runs 18 residues. With V trimmed by 4 bases and J by 0 bases, 10 bases remained unmatched. Per the germline V gene, CDR1 is SGDLS and CDR2 is YYNGEE. As DNA, the CDR3 is TGTGCCAGCAGCCACGGGACTAGCGGAAGTACTAGCACAGATACGCAGTATTTT. Its protein is CASSHGTSGSTSTDTQYF.

The chain links TRBV9 to TRBJ2-1; 10 bases agree with TRBD2. V was pared by 4 bases and J by 4 bases, with 11 bases of the junction left unmatched. Germline V gene lookup returns CDR1 SGDLS and CDR2 YYNGEE. This CDR3 is 17 amino acids long. The CDR3 coding sequence is TGTGCCAGCAGCCAACCCGCGGGACTAGCGAATTACAATGAGCAGTTCTTC. Translated, it gives CASSQPAGLANYNEQFF.

This chain uses TRBV6-5 with TRBJ1-2, with TRBD1 as a possible D gene (5 bases). The CDR3 has 14 amino acids. Germline V gene lookup returns CDR1 MNHEY and CDR2 SVGAGI. The V end lost 2 bases, the J end lost 0 bases, and 7 bases lay between the germline ends. The CDR3 here is CASSYRGSNYGYTF. The CDR3 DNA is TGTGCCAGCAGTTACAGGGGCTCTAACTATGGCTACACCTTC.

The chain couples TRBV28 to TRBJ2-5; D call uncertain. V lost 6 bases and J lost 5, with 28 bases in between. CDR1 is MDHEN and CDR2 is SYDVKM in the germline V gene. The CDR3 consists of 18 residues. The CDR3 DNA reads TGTGCCAGCAGCCAACCCACCATCCGGATCAGGCCATCGGAGACCCAGTACTTC. This sequence encodes CASSQPTIRIRPSETQYF.

Concerning this clone itself: The same CDR3 also results from other DNA sequences found in this sample. The V gene is TRBV6-5, the J gene TRBJ1-1; perhaps TRBD1 as D (5 bases). Germline V CDR1 and CDR2: MNHEY, SVGAGI. The CDR3 covers 11 residues. The V end was cut by 5 bases, the J end by 4 bases, with 5 bases between. CDR3 nucleotides: TGTGCCAGCAGTCAGGGCACTGAAGCTTTCTTT. Its protein is CASSQGTEAFF.

V and J are TRBV6-5 and TRBJ2-7, with D possibly matching TRBD1 (6 bases). V lost 6 bases and J lost 2, with 17 bases in between. The CDR3 consists of 15 residues. CDR1 MNHEY and CDR2 SVGAGI come from the germline V gene. In nucleotides, the CDR3 is TGTGCCAGCAGGCGGCAGGGGTCCACAGCCTACGAGCAGTACTTC. This codes for CASRRQGSTAYEQYF.

J is TRBJ1-5 and V is TRBV19; D may be TRBD1 (6 bases). The CDR3 consists of 15 residues. Germline CDR1 and CDR2: LNHDA and SQIVND (reference sequence). Trimming took off 6 bases at V and 1 base at J, with 13 bases between the two ends. CDR3 in amino acids: CASRVQGGSNQPQHF. The CDR3 bases are TGTGCCAGTAGGGTGCAAGGGGGAAGCAATCAGCCCCAGCATTTT.

The chain uses TRBV15 and TRBJ2-7; maybe TRBD2 (6 bases). V was pared by 3 bases and J by 0 bases, with 18 bases between. The CDR3 contains 17 residues. The germline gives CDR1 LNHNV, CDR2 YYDKDF (reference sequence). This chain's CDR3 is CATSSRYPMTSSYEQYF. The CDR3, as DNA: TGTGCCACCAGCAGCCGCTACCCAATGACTAGCTCCTACGAGCAGTACTTC.

The gene calls are TRBV6-5 and TRBJ1-1; perhaps TRBD1 as D (5 bases). The CDR3 length is 14 residues. CDR1 and CDR2 (germline): MNHEY, SVGAGI. With 7 bases removed from V and 4 bases from J, the gap between germline ends came to 16 bases. CDR3 coding DNA: TGTGCCAGCACCCCGACGGGGGGGTCCACTGAAGCTTTCTTT. Translated: CASTPTGGSTEAFF.

The chain has TRBV2 and TRBJ2-1, with TRBD2 matching over 15 bases. The CDR3 runs 15 residues. J gave up 6 bases and V 3 bases, and 0 bases lay outside the gene matches. Germline-derived CDR1 and CDR2 are SNHLY and FYNNEI. The CDR3 protein is CASSEGLAGGNEQFF. CDR3 sequence (DNA): TGTGCCAGCAGTGAGGGACTAGCGGGAGGCAATGAGCAGTTCTTC. Complete variable domain (other parts from reference TRBV2 and TRBJ2-1): EPEVTQTPSHQVTQMGQEVILRCVPISNHLYFYWYRQILGQKVEFLVSFYNNEISEKSEIFDDQFSVERPDGSNFTLKIRSTKLEDSAMYFCASSEGLAGGNEQFFGPGTRLTVL.

The CDR3 nucleotides read TGTGCCAGCAGAGGTAGCGGGAGGGCCTTGGGCGGGGAGCTGTTTTTT. Translation gives CASRGSGRALGGELFF. The chain is built from TRBV2 and TRBJ2-2; 11 positions agree with TRBD2. V trimming: 6 bases; J trimming: 7 bases; junction bases outside the gene matches: 10. This CDR3 is built from 16 residues. CDR1 is SNHLY, CDR2 FYNNEI, per germline.

The gene calls are TRBV12-3 or TRBV12-4 and TRBJ2-7, with D possibly being TRBD2 (5 bases). This CDR3 comprises 12 residues. V lost 6 bases and J lost 4, with 10 bases in between. The DNA for the CDR3 is TGTGCCAGCAGCGGCAGGAGGTACGAGCAGTACTTC. This codes for CASSGRRYEQYF.

The chain couples TRBV3-1 (or the pseudogene TRBV3-2) to TRBJ1-5, with unresolved D. The CDR3 length is 15 residues. V was cut by 4 bases and J by 1 base, with 11 bases left in between. Per germline, CDR1 LGHDT and CDR2 YNNKEL (reference sequence). The CDR3 coding sequence is TGTGCCAGCAGCCGATCACCCGGGAGCAATCAGCCCCAGCATTTT. Translated, it gives CASSRSPGSNQPQHF.

V and J are TRBV27 and TRBJ1-5, with D tentatively TRBD1 (5 bases). V gave up 2 bases and J gave up 0 bases, with 17 bases separating them. There are 18 residues in the CDR3. The V gene's germline CDR1 is MNHEY and CDR2 SMNVEV (reference sequence). DNA of the CDR3: TGTGCCAGCAGTTTAATTGGGACCGCTCTGTATAGCAATCAGCCCCAGCATTTT. Translating it yields CASSLIGTALYSNQPQHF.

V is TRBV3-1 (or the pseudogene TRBV3-2) and J is TRBJ1-5; D not certain. Germline CDR1 and CDR2: LGHDT and YNNKEL (reference sequence). The ends were cut back, 0 bases at V and 6 bases at J, with 12 bases in the middle. This CDR3 is built from 15 residues. The CDR3 loop reads CASSQDISGSQPQHF. DNA for the CDR3: TGTGCCAGCAGCCAAGATATTTCGGGGAGTCAGCCCCAGCATTTT.

The chain employs TRBV29-1 and TRBJ2-4; 9 bases map to TRBD1. The CDR3 runs 12 residues. The V and J ends lost 2 bases and 8 bases, in that order; junction bases with no gene match: 1. The germline V gene has CDR1 SQVTM and CDR2 ANQGSEA. Here the CDR3 DNA reads TGCAGCGTTGAATGGGACAGGGACATTCAGTACTTC. Translating it yields CSVEWDRDIQYF.

The chain carries TRBV5-1 and TRBJ2-1; possible D gene TRBD2, 6 bases. Germline V gene data show CDR1 as SGHRS and CDR2 as YFSETQ. The CDR3 runs to 15 residues. Trimming shortened V by 1 base and J by 0 bases, and 8 bases separated the two germline ends. Written as DNA, the CDR3 is TGCGCCAGCAGCTTGTCGGGGGTCTCCTACAATGAGCAGTTCTTC. It translates to CASSLSGVSYNEQFF.

This chain links TRBV9 with TRBJ2-7; 7 bases align to TRBD1. Trimming at V came to 4 bases and at J to 5 bases, leaving 9 bases not matched to a gene. Germline V gene data show CDR1 as SGDLS and CDR2 as YYNGEE. The CDR3 runs 14 residues. CDR3 DNA: TGTGCCAGCAGCTACCTCAGGGGGTCCCACGAGCAGTACTTC. This sequence encodes CASSYLRGSHEQYF.

This sequence joins TRBV13 and TRBJ1-1; a weak D match, TRBD1 (5 bases). The CDR3 has 15 amino acids. V was shortened by 3 bases and J by 1 base, with 12 bases between the two germline ends. CDR1 is PRHDT and CDR2 is FYEKMQ in the germline V gene (reference sequence). The CDR3 loop reads CASSLSGRPNTEAFF. CDR3 bases: TGTGCCAGCAGCTTGTCAGGGCGGCCGAACACTGAAGCTTTCTTT.

The chain carries TRBV19 and TRBJ1-2; tentative D call: TRBD1 (6 bases). The ends were cut back, 3 bases at V and 7 bases at J, with 12 bases in the middle. The CDR3 sequence is 13 residues long. The germline CDR1 and CDR2 sequences are LNHDA and SQIVND (reference sequence). This CDR3 is CASSIAGALGYTF. The CDR3 DNA reads TGTGCCAGTAGTATCGCGGGGGCGCTTGGCTACACCTTC.

The chain carries TRBV7-2 and TRBJ2-7; TRBD2 agrees at 8 bases. Germline V gene lookup returns CDR1 SGHTA and CDR2 FQGNSA. V gave up 4 bases and J gave up 0 bases; unmatched junction bases: 8. CDR3 length: 16 residues. This CDR3 is CASSSAAGGPSYEQYF. CDR3 coding DNA: TGTGCCAGCAGCTCCGCCGCGGGAGGCCCCTCCTACGAGCAGTACTTC.

CDR3 sequence reads: CASSGRDRGNSPLHF. For the CDR3, the DNA is TGTGCCAGCAGTGGAAGGGACAGGGGTAATTCACCCCTCCACTTT. The chain couples TRBV27 to TRBJ1-6; TRBD1 aligns across 10 bases. The CDR3 length is 15 residues. J gave up 6 bases and V 5 bases, and 4 bases lay outside the gene matches. From germline, CDR1 is MNHEY and CDR2 SMNVEV (reference sequence).

The CDR3 sequence is CASSEDSYSNQPQHF. The CDR3 bases are TGTGCCAGCAGTGAAGACAGCTATAGCAATCAGCCCCAGCATTTT. The V and J genes are TRBV2 and TRBJ1-5; D remains ambiguous. Trimming removed 1 base at V and 0 bases at J, with 7 bases between. The CDR3 has 15 residues. Germline CDR1 and CDR2: SNHLY and FYNNEI.

The CDR3 here is CASSVAGTGNHEQYF. The DNA of the CDR3 is TGTGCCAGCAGCGTAGCCGGGACAGGGAACCACGAGCAGTACTTC. The genes are TRBV9 and TRBJ2-7, with TRBD1 matching over 9 bases. Trimming took 0 bases from V and 5 from J; bases not matched to a gene: 6. Germline V gene sequence: CDR1 SGDLS, CDR2 YYNGEE. The CDR3 is 15 residues long.

A few counts support this clone. The chain carries TRBV24-1 and TRBJ2-5; 13 nucleotides match TRBD2. In germline, CDR1 is KGHDR, CDR2 SFDVKD. The CDR3 totals 13 residues. With 9 bases clipped from V and 5 bases from J, the junction kept 2 bases outside the gene matches. The CDR3 bases are TGTGCCACCGCACTAGCGGGAGGGGAGACCCAGTACTTC. As protein: CATALAGGETQYF.